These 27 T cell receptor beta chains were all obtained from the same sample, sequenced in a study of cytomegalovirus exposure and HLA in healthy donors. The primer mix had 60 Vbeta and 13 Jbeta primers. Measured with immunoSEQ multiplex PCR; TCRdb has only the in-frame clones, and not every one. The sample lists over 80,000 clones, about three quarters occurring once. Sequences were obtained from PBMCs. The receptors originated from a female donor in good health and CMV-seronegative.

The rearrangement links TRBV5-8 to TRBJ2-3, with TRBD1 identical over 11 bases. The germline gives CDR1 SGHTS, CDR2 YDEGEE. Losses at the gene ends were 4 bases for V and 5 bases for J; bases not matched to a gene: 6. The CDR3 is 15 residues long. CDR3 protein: CASSRGQGVQDTQYF. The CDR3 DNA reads TGTGCCAGCAGCCGGGGACAGGGGGTACAAGATACGCAGTATTTT.

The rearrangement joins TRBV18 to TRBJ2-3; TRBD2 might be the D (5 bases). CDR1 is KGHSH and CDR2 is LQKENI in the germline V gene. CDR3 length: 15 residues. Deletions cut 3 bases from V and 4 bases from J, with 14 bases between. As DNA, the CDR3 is TGTGCCAGCTCACCCGCGGCGGGTCTGGCAGATACGCAGTATTTT. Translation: CASSPAAGLADTQYF.

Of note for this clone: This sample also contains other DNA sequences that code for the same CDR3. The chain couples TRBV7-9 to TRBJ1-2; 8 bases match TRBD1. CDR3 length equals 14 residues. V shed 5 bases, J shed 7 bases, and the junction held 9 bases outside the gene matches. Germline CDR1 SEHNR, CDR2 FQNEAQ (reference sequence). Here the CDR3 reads CASSPKGQVVGYTF. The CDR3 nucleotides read TGTGCCAGCAGCCCAAAGGGACAGGTTGTTGGCTACACCTTC. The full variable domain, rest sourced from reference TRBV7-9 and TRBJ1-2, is DTGVSQNPRHKITKRGQNVTFRCDPISEHNRLYWYRQTLGQGPEFLTYFQNEAQLEKSRLLSDRFSAERPKGSFSTLEIQRTEQGDSAMYLCASSPKGQVVGYTFGSGTRLTVV.

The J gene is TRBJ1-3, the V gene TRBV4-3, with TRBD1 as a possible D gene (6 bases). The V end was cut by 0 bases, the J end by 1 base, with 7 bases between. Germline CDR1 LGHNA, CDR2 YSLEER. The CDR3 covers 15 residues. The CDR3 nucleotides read TGCGCCAGCAGCCAAGATGGGACATCTGGAAACACCATATATTTT. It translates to CASSQDGTSGNTIYF.

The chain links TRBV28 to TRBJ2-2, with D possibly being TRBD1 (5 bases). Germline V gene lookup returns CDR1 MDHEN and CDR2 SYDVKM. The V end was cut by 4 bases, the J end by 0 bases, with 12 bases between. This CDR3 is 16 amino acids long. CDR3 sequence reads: CASSYLDSPNTGELFF. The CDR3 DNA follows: TGTGCCAGCAGTTACCTCGACAGTCCGAACACCGGGGAGCTGTTTTTT.

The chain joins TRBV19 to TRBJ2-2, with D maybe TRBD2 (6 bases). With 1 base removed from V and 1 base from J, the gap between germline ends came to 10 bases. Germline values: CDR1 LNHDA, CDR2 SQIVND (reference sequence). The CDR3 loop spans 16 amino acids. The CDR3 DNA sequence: TGTGCCAGTAGTATAGTTCATAGCGGGAACACCGGGGAGCTGTTTTTT. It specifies CASSIVHSGNTGELFF. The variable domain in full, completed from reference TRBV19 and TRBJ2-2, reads DGGITQSPKYLFRKEGQNVTLSCEQNLNHDAMYWYRQDPGQGLRLIYYSQIVNDFQKGDIAEGYSVSREKKESFPLTVTSAQKNPTAFYLCASSIVHSGNTGELFFGEGSRLTVL.

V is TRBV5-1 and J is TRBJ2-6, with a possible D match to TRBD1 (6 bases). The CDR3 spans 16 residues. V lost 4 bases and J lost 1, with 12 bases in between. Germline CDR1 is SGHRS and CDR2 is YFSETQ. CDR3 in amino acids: CASSVQTGSGANVLTF. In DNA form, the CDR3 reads TGCGCCAGCAGCGTTCAGACAGGATCTGGGGCCAACGTCCTGACTTTC.

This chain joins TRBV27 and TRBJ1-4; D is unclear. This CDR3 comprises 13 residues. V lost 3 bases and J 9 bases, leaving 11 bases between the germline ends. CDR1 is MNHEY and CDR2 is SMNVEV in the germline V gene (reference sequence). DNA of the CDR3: TGTGCCAGCAGTTTGGGTAACAGAAAAAAACTGTTTTTT. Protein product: CASSLGNRKKLFF.

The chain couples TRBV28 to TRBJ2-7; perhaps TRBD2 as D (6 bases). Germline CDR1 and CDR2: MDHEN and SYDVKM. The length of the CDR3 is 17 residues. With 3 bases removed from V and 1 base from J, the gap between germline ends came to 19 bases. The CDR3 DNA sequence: TGTGCCAGCAGTTTTCCCCCGGTCCTAGCGAAATCCTACGAGCAGTACTTC. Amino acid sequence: CASSFPPVLAKSYEQYF.

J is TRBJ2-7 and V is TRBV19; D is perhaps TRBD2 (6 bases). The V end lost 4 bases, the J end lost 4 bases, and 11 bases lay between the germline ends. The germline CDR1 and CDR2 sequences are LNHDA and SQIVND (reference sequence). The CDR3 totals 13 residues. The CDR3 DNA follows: TGTGCCAGTAGTACTACCGGGACTTACGAGCAGTACTTC. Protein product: CASSTTGTYEQYF.

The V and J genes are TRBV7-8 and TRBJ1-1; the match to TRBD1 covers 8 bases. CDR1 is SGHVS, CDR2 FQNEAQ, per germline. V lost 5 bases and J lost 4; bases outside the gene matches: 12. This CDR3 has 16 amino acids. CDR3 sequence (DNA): TGTGCCAGCAGCGCTTCGACAGGGGCCCGGGGCACTGAAGCTTTCTTT. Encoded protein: CASSASTGARGTEAFF.

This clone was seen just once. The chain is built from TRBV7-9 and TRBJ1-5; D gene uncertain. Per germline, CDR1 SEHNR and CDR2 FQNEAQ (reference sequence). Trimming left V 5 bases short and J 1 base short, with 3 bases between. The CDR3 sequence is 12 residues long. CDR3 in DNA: TGTGCCAGCAGCCTCAGCAATCAGCCCCAGCATTTT. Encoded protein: CASSLSNQPQHF.

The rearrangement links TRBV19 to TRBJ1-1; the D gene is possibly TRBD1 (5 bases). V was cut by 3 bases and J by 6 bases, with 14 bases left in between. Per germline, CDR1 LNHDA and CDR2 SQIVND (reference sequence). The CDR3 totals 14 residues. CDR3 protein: CASSITGVLSEAFF. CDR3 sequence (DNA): TGTGCCAGTAGTATTACGGGGGTCTTGTCTGAAGCTTTCTTT.

In DNA form, the CDR3 reads TGTGCCAGCAGCTTCGACAGCTACGAGCAGTACTTC. Amino acids: CASSFDSYEQYF. This sequence joins TRBV5-5 and TRBJ2-7; D might be TRBD1 (5 bases). Trimming shortened V by 2 bases and J by 3 bases, and 6 bases separated the two germline ends. CDR1 is SGHKS and CDR2 is YYEKEE in the germline V gene (reference sequence). The CDR3 runs to 12 residues.

In DNA, the CDR3 is TGTGCCACCGCGGGGGGCGGGAGGTTGAACACCGGGGAGCTGTTTTTT. Translation gives CATAGGGRLNTGELFF. This chain uses TRBV6-6 with TRBJ2-2; 8 bases map to TRBD2. V dropped 10 bases and J dropped 1; count of bases not matched to a gene: 11. The CDR3 totals 16 residues. CDR1 and CDR2 from the germline V gene are MNHNY and SVGAGI (reference sequence).

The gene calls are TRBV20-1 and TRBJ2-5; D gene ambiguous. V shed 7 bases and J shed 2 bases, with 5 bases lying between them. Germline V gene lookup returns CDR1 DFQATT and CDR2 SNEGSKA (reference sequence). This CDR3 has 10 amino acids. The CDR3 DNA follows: TGCAGTGGTGAGCAAGAGACCCAGTACTTC. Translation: CSGEQETQYF.

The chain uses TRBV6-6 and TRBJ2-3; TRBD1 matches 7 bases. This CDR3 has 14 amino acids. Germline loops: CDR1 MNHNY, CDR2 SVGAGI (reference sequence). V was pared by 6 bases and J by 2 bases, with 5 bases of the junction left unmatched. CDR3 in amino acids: CASSKTGHTDTQYF. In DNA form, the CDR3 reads TGTGCCAGCAGCAAGACAGGGCACACAGATACGCAGTATTTT.

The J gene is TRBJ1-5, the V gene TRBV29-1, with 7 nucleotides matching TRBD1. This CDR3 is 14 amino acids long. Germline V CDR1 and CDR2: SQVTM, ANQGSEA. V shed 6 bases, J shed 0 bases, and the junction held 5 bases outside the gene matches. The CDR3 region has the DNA TGCAGCGTAACACAGGGGTCTAGCAATCAGCCCCAGCATTTT. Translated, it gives CSVTQGSSNQPQHF. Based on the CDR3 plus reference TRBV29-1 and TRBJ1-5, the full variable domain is SAVISQKPSRDICQRGTSLTIQCQVDSQVTMMFWYRQQPGQSLTLIATANQGSEATYESGFVIDKFPISRPNLTFSTLTVSNMSPEDSSIYLCSVTQGSSNQPQHFGDGTRLSIL.

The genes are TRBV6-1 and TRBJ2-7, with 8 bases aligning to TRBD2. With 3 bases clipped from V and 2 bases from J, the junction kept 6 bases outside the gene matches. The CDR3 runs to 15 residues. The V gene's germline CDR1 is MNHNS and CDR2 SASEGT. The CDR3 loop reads CASSDVAGGTYEQYF. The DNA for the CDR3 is TGTGCCAGCAGTGATGTTGCGGGGGGCACCTACGAGCAGTACTTC.

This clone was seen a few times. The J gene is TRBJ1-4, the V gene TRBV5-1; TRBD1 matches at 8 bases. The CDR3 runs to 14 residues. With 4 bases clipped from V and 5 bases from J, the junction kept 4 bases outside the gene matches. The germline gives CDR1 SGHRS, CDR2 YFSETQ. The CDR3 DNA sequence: TGCGCCAGCAGCGAGACAGGGGCCAATGAAAAACTGTTTTTT. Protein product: CASSETGANEKLFF.

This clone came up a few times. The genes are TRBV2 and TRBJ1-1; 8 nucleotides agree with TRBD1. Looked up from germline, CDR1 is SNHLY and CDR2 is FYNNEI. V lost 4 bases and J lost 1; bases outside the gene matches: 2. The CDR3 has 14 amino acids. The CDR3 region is CASSGGQENTEAFF. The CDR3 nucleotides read TGTGCCAGCAGTGGGGGACAGGAGAACACTGAAGCTTTCTTT.

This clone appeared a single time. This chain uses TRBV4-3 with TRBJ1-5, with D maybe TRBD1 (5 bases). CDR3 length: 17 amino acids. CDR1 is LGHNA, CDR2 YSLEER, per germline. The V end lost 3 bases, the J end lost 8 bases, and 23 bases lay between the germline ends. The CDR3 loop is CASSQGGRGHSYEPQHF. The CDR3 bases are TGCGCCAGCAGCCAGGGTGGACGAGGACACTCTTACGAGCCCCAGCATTTT.

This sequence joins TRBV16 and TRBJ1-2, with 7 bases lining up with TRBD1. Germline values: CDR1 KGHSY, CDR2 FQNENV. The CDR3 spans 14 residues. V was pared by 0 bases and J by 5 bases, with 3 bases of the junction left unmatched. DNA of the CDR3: TGTGCCAGCAGCCAATCTCCGACAGGGTATGGCTACACCTTC. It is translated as CASSQSPTGYGYTF.

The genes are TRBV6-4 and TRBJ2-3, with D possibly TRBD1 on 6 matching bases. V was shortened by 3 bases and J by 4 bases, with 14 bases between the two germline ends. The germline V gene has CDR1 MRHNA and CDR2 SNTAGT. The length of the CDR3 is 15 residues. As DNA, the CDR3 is TGTGCCAGCAGTGATTTTGGCAGGGGAGCAGATACGCAGTATTTT. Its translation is CASSDFGRGADTQYF.

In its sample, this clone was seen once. The CDR3 DNA sequence: TGTGCCAGCAGTTACCCGGGACAGGCTAACTATGGCTACACCTTC. As protein: CASSYPGQANYGYTF. This chain joins TRBV28 and TRBJ1-2; 8 nucleotides match TRBD1. This CDR3 comprises 15 residues. Trimming removed 4 bases from V and 0 bases from J; junction bases left unmatched: 4. The V gene's germline CDR1 is MDHEN and CDR2 SYDVKM.

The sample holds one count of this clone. The CDR3 nucleotides are TGTGCCAGCAGCCGGGAGGCTAGCTCCTACGAGCAGTACTTC. Protein sequence: CASSREASSYEQYF. The V and J genes are TRBV5-6 and TRBJ2-7; 7 bases fit TRBD2. This CDR3 comprises 14 residues. CDR1 SGHDT and CDR2 YYEEEE come from the germline V gene. Trimming cost V 4 bases and J 0 bases; bases outside gene matches: 4.

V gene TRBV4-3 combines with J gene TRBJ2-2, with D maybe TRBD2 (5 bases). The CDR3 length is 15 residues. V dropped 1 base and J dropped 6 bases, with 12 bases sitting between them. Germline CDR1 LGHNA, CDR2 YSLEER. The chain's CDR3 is CASSQVGWRSGELFF. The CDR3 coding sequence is TGCGCCAGCAGCCAAGTCGGGTGGAGGTCCGGGGAGCTGTTTTTT.